This T cell receptor (beta chain) was captured in a study of T cell changes during pregnancy in multiple sclerosis. CDR3 length equals 13 residues. V was pared by 5 bases and J by 8 bases, with 12 bases between. Looked up from germline, CDR1 is MNHNY and CDR2 is SVGAGI (reference sequence). Some clones are missing from TCRdb's copy, which holds only in-frame ones; the method was immunoSEQ multiplex PCR. The sample includes almost 95,000 clones, 92% seen only once; the top ten take 1.5% to 1.7%. The gene calls are TRBV6-6 and TRBJ2-2; TRBD1 might be the D (6 bases). This TCR derives from a female donor with multiple sclerosis, enrolled in a pregnancy study. The sample consisted of peripheral blood, taken in the first trimester of pregnancy. The CDR3 region is CASSLQGLGELFF. As DNA, the CDR3 is TGTGCCAGCAGTCTCCAGGGGTTGGGGGAGCTGTTTTTT.